The T cell receptor beta chain under discussion was sequenced for a study of a mutant IDH1 vaccine in newly diagnosed glioma. Overall study: Across weeks 1, 3, 5, 7, 11, 15, 19 and 23, patients received a vaccination each time, eight in all. The first vaccination came 4-6 weeks after radiotherapy alone, or with temozolomide cycles. Standard pretreatment was either radiotherapy, temozolomide, or, for most, radiochemotherapy with temozolomide.

Time point: week 11, during vaccination. The study gave 300 ug of mutant IDH1 20-mer peptide per vaccine dose, with topical imiquimod. The study enrolled donors with new WHO grade 3 or 4 IDH1-mutant, ATRX-lost astrocytomas. V gave up 6 bases and J gave up 1 base; unmatched junction bases: 10. The CDR3 spans 17 residues. Per germline, CDR1 SQVTM and CDR2 ANQGSEA. In regard to this clone: Its matching antigen is unknown.

TCRdb keeps only in-frame clones here, not all; method: immunoSEQ multiplex PCR. The data show some 120,000 clones, 80% seen once. This clonotype was obtained from a man in his forties with glioma. Sequenced material: PBMCs, taken from a glioma patient whose treatment included an IDH1 peptide vaccine. The chain carries TRBV29-1 and TRBJ2-5, with 14 bases lining up with TRBD2. DNA of the CDR3: TGCAGCGTGCGGGGACTAGCGGGAGAGGGGGCCCAAGAGACCCAGTACTTC. Amino acid sequence: CSVRGLAGEGAQETQYF.